The 10 T cell receptor beta chains below come from one sample, sequenced in a study of cytomegalovirus exposure and HLA in healthy donors. PCR amplification relied on 60 Vbeta primers (plus 13 Jbeta primers). The method was immunoSEQ multiplex PCR; TCRdb's version includes in-frame clones alone and lacks a portion of them. The sample lists fewer than 150,000 clones, around 77% occurring once. Sequenced: PBMCs. These TCRs come from a man aged 50-59 years in good health and CMV-seronegative.

The chain recombines TRBV20-1 with TRBJ2-7; 7 bases fit TRBD2. V trimming: 7 bases; J trimming: 4 bases; junction bases outside the gene matches: 4. The V gene's germline CDR1 is DFQATT and CDR2 SNEGSKA (reference sequence). The CDR3 is 11 amino acids. CDR3 protein: CSGLAGYEQYF. CDR3 DNA sequence: TGCAGTGGACTAGCCGGATACGAGCAGTACTTC.

V and J are TRBV27 and TRBJ2-3; D remains ambiguous. Per the germline V gene, CDR1 is MNHEY and CDR2 is SMNVEV (reference sequence). The CDR3 contains 17 residues. With 3 bases removed from V and 2 bases from J, the gap between germline ends came to 18 bases. The CDR3 DNA follows: TGTGCCAGCAGTTTTTCTATGACTCCACTTAACACAGATACGCAGTATTTT. Translated, it gives CASSFSMTPLNTDTQYF.

The chain couples TRBV18 to TRBJ2-3; 12 bases align to TRBD1. The trim removed 2 bases at V and 6 bases at J, leaving 3 bases unmatched. The CDR3 has 15 residues. Per germline, CDR1 KGHSH and CDR2 LQKENI. Here the CDR3 reads CASSPGTGGADTQYF. The CDR3 bases are TGTGCCAGCTCACCAGGGACAGGGGGCGCCGATACGCAGTATTTT.

The rearrangement joins TRBV19 to TRBJ1-1; the match to TRBD1 covers 7 bases. The CDR3 loop spans 15 amino acids. V was pared by 4 bases and J by 6 bases, with 11 bases of the junction left unmatched. Germline values: CDR1 LNHDA, CDR2 SQIVND (reference sequence). The chain's CDR3 is CASSTWDRGRPEAFF. The DNA of the CDR3 is TGTGCCAGTAGTACGTGGGACAGAGGGAGACCTGAAGCTTTCTTT.

The V gene is TRBV27, the J gene TRBJ2-1, with 10 bases that match TRBD2. The CDR3 has 15 amino acids. Trimming at V came to 3 bases and at J to 6 bases, leaving 5 bases not matched to a gene. CDR1 is MNHEY and CDR2 is SMNVEV in the germline V gene (reference sequence). This CDR3 reads CASSFSLAGVNEQFF. The CDR3 nucleotides are TGTGCCAGCAGTTTCAGTCTAGCGGGGGTCAATGAGCAGTTCTTC.

J is TRBJ2-7 and V is TRBV5-4, with 7 bases fitting TRBD1. V was clipped by 5 bases and J by 2 bases; unmatched bases: 4. CDR1 SGHNT and CDR2 YYREEE come from the germline V gene (reference sequence). The CDR3 extends over 13 amino acids. Written as DNA, the CDR3 is TGTGCCAGCAGACCGGACAGGACCTACGAGCAGTACTTC. It yields the protein CASRPDRTYEQYF.

This rearrangement joins TRBV30 to TRBJ1-4; D call uncertain. Trimming shortened V by 2 bases and J by 6 bases, and 13 bases separated the two germline ends. This CDR3 has 14 residues. Germline V lookup: CDR1 GTSNPN, CDR2 SVGIG (reference sequence). The CDR3 sequence: CAWSLQVGHEKLFF. CDR3 bases: TGTGCCTGGAGTCTTCAAGTTGGGCATGAAAAACTGTTTTTT. Drawing the rest from reference TRBV30 and TRBJ1-4, the complete variable domain is SQTIHQWPATLVQPVGSPLSLECTVEGTSNPNLYWYRQAAGRGLQLLFYSVGIGQISSEVPQNLSASRPQDRQFILSSKKLLLSDSGFYLCAWSLQVGHEKLFFGSGTQLSVL.

The chain links TRBV28 to TRBJ2-3; the D is unclear. V was trimmed by 1 base and J by 0 bases, leaving 8 bases between them. Germline V gives CDR1 MDHEN, CDR2 SYDVKM. The CDR3 runs to 15 residues. The CDR3 sequence: CASSLSGFSTDTQYF. The CDR3 DNA reads as TGTGCCAGCAGTTTATCCGGGTTCAGCACAGATACGCAGTATTTT. The complete variable domain, with remaining parts taken from reference TRBV28 and TRBJ2-3, reads DVKVTQSSRYLVKRTGEKVFLECVQDMDHENMFWYRQDPGLGLRLIYFSYDVKMKEKGDIPEGYSVSREKKERFSLILESASTNQTSMYLCASSLSGFSTDTQYFGPGTRLTVL.

This chain connects TRBV29-1 to TRBJ1-1; 12 bases map to TRBD1. Germline loops: CDR1 SQVTM, CDR2 ANQGSEA. The ends lost 6 bases at V and 5 bases at J; junction bases unmatched: 4. The CDR3 is 13 amino acids. CDR3 coding DNA: TGCAGCGTCGGGGACAGGGGGCGTACTGAAGCTTTCTTT. Its translation: CSVGDRGRTEAFF.

This rearrangement joins TRBV7-9 to TRBJ2-1; 12 nucleotides match TRBD1. Germline lookup yields CDR1 SEHNR and CDR2 FQNEAQ (reference sequence). Trimming cost V 5 bases and J 5 bases; bases outside gene matches: 4. The CDR3 totals 15 residues. The CDR3 region is CASSPGQGANNEQFF. In nucleotides, the CDR3 is TGTGCCAGCAGCCCGGGACAGGGGGCCAACAATGAGCAGTTCTTC. Variable domain in full (rest from reference TRBV7-9 and TRBJ2-1): DTGVSQNPRHKITKRGQNVTFRCDPISEHNRLYWYRQTLGQGPEFLTYFQNEAQLEKSRLLSDRFSAERPKGSFSTLEIQRTEQGDSAMYLCASSPGQGANNEQFFGPGTRLTVL.